The 7 T cell receptor beta chains below all came from one sample that was sequenced in a study of shared clonotypes between healthy human individuals. The method was immunoSEQ multiplex PCR; TCRdb's version includes in-frame clones alone and lacks a portion of them. The sample contains roughly 500,000 clones, approximately 81% of which appear only once. The sequenced sample consisted of PBMCs. The receptors were sampled from a woman between 35 and 50 years old in good health. Some clones in this sample may be carry-over from other donors' samples.

The DNA of the CDR3 is TGTGCCAGCAGTTTAGGGACAGGGGGCATCTACGAGCAGTACTTC. Protein: CASSLGTGGIYEQYF. The chain carries TRBV27 and TRBJ2-7; 12 bases match TRBD1. This CDR3 has 15 amino acids. Germline V gene data show CDR1 as MNHEY and CDR2 as SMNVEV (reference sequence). V lost 2 bases and J lost 3; bases outside the gene matches: 2.

The rearrangement joins TRBV6-1 to TRBJ1-5, with D possibly TRBD1 on 5 matching bases. This CDR3 has 15 amino acids. CDR1 and CDR2 from the germline V gene are MNHNS and SASEGT. V was shortened by 7 bases and J by 6 bases, with 19 bases between the two germline ends. CDR3 coding DNA: TGTGCCAGCACCGGGGTACCGACAGAAACTCAGCCCCAGCATTTT. Translation gives CASTGVPTETQPQHF.

The CDR3 is CASRFDTGNSYEQYF. Written as DNA, the CDR3 is TGTGCCAGCAGATTCGACACGGGTAACTCCTACGAGCAGTACTTC. This sequence joins TRBV2 and TRBJ2-7; the D is unclear. Trimming took 6 bases from V and 0 from J, leaving 15 bases between them. This CDR3 contains 15 residues. Germline loops: CDR1 SNHLY, CDR2 FYNNEI. Combining the CDR3 with reference TRBV2 and TRBJ2-7 gives the whole variable domain EPEVTQTPSHQVTQMGQEVILRCVPISNHLYFYWYRQILGQKVEFLVSFYNNEISEKSEIFDDQFSVERPDGSNFTLKIRSTKLEDSAMYFCASRFDTGNSYEQYFGPGTRLTVT.

This clone was counted once. J is TRBJ2-7 and V is TRBV27; a possible D gene is TRBD2 (6 bases). Trimming stripped 6 bases from V and 0 bases from J, with 9 bases between. This CDR3 has 13 amino acids. CDR1 MNHEY and CDR2 SMNVEV come from the germline V gene (reference sequence). The CDR3 is CASSSGSSYEQYF. Written as DNA, the CDR3 is TGTGCCAGCAGCTCCGGGAGCTCCTACGAGCAGTACTTC.

The chain links TRBV6-1 to TRBJ1-3; D is unresolved. This CDR3 has 16 residues. V gave up 2 bases and J gave up 0 bases, with 11 bases separating them. Germline CDR1 MNHNS, CDR2 SASEGT. CDR3 sequence (DNA): TGTGCCAGCAGTGAATCCCACTTGCGCTCTGGAAACACCATATATTTT. Encoded protein: CASSESHLRSGNTIYF.

This chain joins TRBV7-9 and TRBJ2-1, with TRBD2 identical over 8 bases. Germline assignment: CDR1 SEHNR and CDR2 FQNEAQ (reference sequence). J was trimmed by 5 bases and V by 5 bases; bases with no gene match: 2. The CDR3 runs 13 residues. The CDR3 loop reads CASSLGLDNEQFF. The CDR3 region has the DNA TGTGCCAGCAGCCTGGGACTAGACAATGAGCAGTTCTTC.

This chain links TRBV11-2 with TRBJ2-2; D possibly corresponds to TRBD1 (5 bases). V lost 5 bases, J lost 5 bases, and 9 bases lay in between. The CDR3 loop spans 13 amino acids. Germline assignment: CDR1 SGHAT and CDR2 FQNNGV. The DNA for the CDR3 is TGTGCCAGCAGCCTAAGACAGACCGGGGAGCTGTTTTTT. It specifies CASSLRQTGELFF.